This T cell receptor beta chain originates from a study of blood T cell repertoires in COVID-19. The overall study: PBMCs, B-cell-depleted T cells, or T cells provided the cDNA or gDNA that made up the material.

This CDR3 is 13 amino acids long. Unmatched junction bases numbered 0, after V lost 4 bases and J lost 1 base. Germline CDR1 reads SGHRS; CDR2 reads YFSETQ. As originally analysed: Amplified reference gene primers provided the basis for estimating nucleated cell counts. Sequencing was performed with immunoSEQ multiplex PCR; in TCRdb, only in-frame clones are kept and a portion is missing. V and J calls and clone size are those listed in that table; D and trimming were worked out from the DNA. The sample holds some 130,000 clones, approximately 84% seen once. Sequencing was done on a sample of peripheral blood. This receptor was identified in a human donor in a cohort sampled during active COVID-19. The chain joins TRBV5-1 to TRBJ1-1, with 8 bases fitting TRBD1. The CDR3 sequence is CASSDRGNTEAFF. CDR3 bases: TGCGCCAGCAGCGACAGGGGGAACACTGAAGCTTTCTTT.